This T cell receptor beta chain was recovered during a study of post-analysis software for immune sequencing data. Overall study: The cohort encompassed relapsing-remitting, secondary progressive and progressive-relapsing multiple sclerosis disease courses.

A few counts support this clonotype. The antigen is unknown. The junction had 8 bases not matched to a gene; V was cut back by 2 bases and J by 10 bases. The CDR3 length is 14 residues. Germline V lookup: CDR1 SEHNR, CDR2 FQNEAQ (reference sequence). Prepared TCR beta cDNA libraries contained unique molecular identifiers. MiXCR, applied by TCRdb to the PCR reads, yields one record per CDR3 protein. This sample has about 540,000 distinct CDR3 sequences, with roughly 34% found just once. Findings and caveats of the study: TRBV5-6, TRBV5-1 and TRBV20-1 belonged to a set of about five TRBV segments that were more frequent in patients than controls.

The receptor was derived from a girl aged 2-17 years with multiple sclerosis. What was sequenced was blood. The V and J genes are TRBV7-9 and TRBJ1-2, with TRBD1 identical over 9 bases. CDR3 bases: TGTGCCAGCAGCTTAATGGGGACAGGGACTGTCTACACCTTC. This encodes CASSLMGTGTVYTF.